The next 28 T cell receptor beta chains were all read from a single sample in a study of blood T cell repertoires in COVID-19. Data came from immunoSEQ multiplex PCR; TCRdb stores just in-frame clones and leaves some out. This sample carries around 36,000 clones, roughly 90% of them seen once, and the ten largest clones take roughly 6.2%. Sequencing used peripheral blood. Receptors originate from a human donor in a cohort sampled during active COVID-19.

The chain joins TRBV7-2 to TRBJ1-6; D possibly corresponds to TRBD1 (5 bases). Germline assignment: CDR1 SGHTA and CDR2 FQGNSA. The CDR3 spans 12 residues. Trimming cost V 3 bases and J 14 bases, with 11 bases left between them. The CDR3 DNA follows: TGTGCCAGCAGCTTCGGGGGGGGGACCCTCCACTTT. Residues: CASSFGGGTLHF.

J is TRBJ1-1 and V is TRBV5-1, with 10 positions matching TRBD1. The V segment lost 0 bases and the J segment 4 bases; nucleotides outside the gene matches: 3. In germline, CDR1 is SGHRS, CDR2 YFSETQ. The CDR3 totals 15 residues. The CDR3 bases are TGCGCCAGCAGCTTGGCCGGACAGGGGGTCACTGAAGCTTTCTTT. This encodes CASSLAGQGVTEAFF.

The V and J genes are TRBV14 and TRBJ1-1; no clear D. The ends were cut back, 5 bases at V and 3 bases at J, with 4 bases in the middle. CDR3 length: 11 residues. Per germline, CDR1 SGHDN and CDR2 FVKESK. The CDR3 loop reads CASSAYTEAFF. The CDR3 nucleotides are TGTGCCAGCAGCGCGTACACTGAAGCTTTCTTT.

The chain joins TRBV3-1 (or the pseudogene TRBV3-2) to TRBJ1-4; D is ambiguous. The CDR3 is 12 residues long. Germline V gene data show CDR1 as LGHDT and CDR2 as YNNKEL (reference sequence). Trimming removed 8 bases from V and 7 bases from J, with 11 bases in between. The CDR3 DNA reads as TGTGCCAGCTCGACGCCGGGTGAAAAACTGTTTTTT. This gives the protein CASSTPGEKLFF.

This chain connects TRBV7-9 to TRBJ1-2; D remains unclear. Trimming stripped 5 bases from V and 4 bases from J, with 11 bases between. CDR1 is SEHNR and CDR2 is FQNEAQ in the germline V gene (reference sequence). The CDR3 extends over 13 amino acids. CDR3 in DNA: TGTGCCAGCAGCCCTGGCAGGTTCTATGGCTACACCTTC. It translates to CASSPGRFYGYTF.

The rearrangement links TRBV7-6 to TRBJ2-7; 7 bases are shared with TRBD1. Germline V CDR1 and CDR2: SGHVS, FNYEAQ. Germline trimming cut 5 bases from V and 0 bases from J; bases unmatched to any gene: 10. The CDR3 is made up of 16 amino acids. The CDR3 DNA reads TGTGCCAGCAGCCCAAGAGGACAGGCCAGCTCCTACGAGCAGTACTTC. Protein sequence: CASSPRGQASSYEQYF.

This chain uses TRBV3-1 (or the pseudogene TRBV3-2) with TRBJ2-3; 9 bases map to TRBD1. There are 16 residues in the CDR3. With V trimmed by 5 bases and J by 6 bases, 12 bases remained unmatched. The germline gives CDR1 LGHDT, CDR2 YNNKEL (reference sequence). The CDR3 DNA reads TGTGCCAGCAGCGCCCGGGACAGGGCAGATTTTGATACGCAGTATTTT. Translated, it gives CASSARDRADFDTQYF.

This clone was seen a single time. CDR3 sequence: CASSPTGNQPQHF. The CDR3 DNA reads TGTGCCAGCAGCCCTACAGGGAATCAGCCCCAGCATTTT. This chain connects TRBV12-3 or TRBV12-4 to TRBJ1-5; TRBD1 is a possible D gene (6 bases). Trimming took off 6 bases at V and 4 bases at J, with 10 bases between the two ends. This CDR3 region has 13 residues.

The CDR3 region is CASSFGQDRYGYTF. The CDR3 coding sequence is TGTGCCAGCAGCTTCGGACAGGATCGCTATGGCTACACCTTC. The chain employs TRBV5-4 and TRBJ1-2; 7 nucleotides line up with TRBD1. CDR3 length equals 14 residues. Germline V lookup: CDR1 SGHNT, CDR2 YYREEE (reference sequence). Trimming took 2 bases from V and 4 from J; bases not matched to a gene: 5.

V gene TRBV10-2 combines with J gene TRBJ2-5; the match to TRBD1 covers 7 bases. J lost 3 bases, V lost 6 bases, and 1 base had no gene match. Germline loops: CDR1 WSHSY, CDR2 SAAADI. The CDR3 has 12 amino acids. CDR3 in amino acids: CASSGQEETQYF. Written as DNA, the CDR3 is TGCGCCAGCAGCGGACAGGAAGAGACCCAGTACTTC.

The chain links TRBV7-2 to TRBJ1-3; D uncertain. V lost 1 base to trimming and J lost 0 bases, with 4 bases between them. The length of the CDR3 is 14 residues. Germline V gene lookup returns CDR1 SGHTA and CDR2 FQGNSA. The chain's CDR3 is CASSLVSSGNTIYF. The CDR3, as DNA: TGTGCCAGCAGCTTAGTCAGCTCTGGAAACACCATATATTTT.

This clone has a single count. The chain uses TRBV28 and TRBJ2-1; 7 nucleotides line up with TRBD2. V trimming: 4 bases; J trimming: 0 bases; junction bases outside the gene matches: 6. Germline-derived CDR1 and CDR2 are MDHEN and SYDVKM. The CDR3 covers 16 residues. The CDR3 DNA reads TGTGCCAGCAGTTCGCCAGCGGGATTCTCCTACAATGAGCAGTTCTTC. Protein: CASSSPAGFSYNEQFF.

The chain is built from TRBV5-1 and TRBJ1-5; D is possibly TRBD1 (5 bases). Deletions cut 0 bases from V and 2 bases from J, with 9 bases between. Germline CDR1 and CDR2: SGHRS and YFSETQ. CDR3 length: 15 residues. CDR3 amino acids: CASSLEGVGNQPQHF. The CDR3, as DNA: TGCGCCAGCAGCTTGGAAGGGGTTGGCAATCAGCCCCAGCATTTT.

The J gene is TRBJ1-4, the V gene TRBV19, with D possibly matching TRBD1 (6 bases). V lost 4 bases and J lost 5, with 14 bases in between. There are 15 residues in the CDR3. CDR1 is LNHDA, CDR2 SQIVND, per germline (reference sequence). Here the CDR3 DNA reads TGTGCCAGTAGTACCTGGACAGCCTCCAATGAAAAACTGTTTTTT. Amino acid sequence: CASSTWTASNEKLFF.

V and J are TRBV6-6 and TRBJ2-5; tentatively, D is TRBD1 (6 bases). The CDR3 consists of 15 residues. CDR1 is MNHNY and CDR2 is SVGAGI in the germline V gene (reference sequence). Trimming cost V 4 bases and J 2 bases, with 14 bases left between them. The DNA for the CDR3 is TGTGCCAGCAGTTCAAGGGACAAAGGACAAGAGACCCAGTACTTC. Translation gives CASSSRDKGQETQYF.

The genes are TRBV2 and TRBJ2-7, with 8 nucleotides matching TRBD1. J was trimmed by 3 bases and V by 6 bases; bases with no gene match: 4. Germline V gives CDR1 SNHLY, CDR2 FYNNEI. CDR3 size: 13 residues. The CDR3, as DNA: TGTGCCAGCAGGGCCACAGGGGGCTACGAGCAGTACTTC. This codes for CASRATGGYEQYF.

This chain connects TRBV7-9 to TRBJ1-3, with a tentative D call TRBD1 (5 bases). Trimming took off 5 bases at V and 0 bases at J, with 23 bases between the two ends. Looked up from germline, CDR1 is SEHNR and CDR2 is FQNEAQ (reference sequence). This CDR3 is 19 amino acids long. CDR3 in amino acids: CASSPSRGGTDSSGNTIYF. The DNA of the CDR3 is TGTGCCAGCAGCCCGTCACGTGGGGGGACCGATAGCTCTGGAAACACCATATATTTT.

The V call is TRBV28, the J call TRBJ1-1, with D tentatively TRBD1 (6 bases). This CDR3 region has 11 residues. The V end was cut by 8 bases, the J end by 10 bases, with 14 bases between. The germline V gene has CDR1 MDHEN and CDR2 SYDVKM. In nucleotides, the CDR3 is TGTGCCAGCGGACCGTGGACAGTAGCTTTCTTT. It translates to CASGPWTVAFF.

CDR3 amino acids: CASSEPPSEQFF. The CDR3 DNA follows: TGTGCCAGCAGTGAACCCCCGAGTGAGCAGTTCTTC. This chain uses TRBV2 with TRBJ2-1; D is undetermined. Trimming stripped 2 bases from V and 9 bases from J, with 8 bases between. Germline V lookup: CDR1 SNHLY, CDR2 FYNNEI. The CDR3 sequence is 12 residues long.

In DNA form, the CDR3 reads TGTGCCAGCAGCCACGGACAGGGGAGCTCCTACGAGCAGTACTTC. Its protein product is CASSHGQGSSYEQYF. This chain uses TRBV5-4 with TRBJ2-7; 9 nucleotides line up with TRBD1. This CDR3 comprises 15 residues. The junction had 5 bases not matched to a gene; V was cut back by 4 bases and J by 0 bases. The V gene's germline CDR1 is SGHNT and CDR2 YYREEE (reference sequence).

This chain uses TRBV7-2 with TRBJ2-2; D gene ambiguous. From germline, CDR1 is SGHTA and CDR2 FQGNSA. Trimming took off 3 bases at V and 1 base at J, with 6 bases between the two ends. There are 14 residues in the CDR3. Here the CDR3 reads CASSFFRNTGELFF. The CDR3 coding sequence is TGTGCCAGCAGCTTTTTTAGGAACACCGGGGAGCTGTTTTTT.

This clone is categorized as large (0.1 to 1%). The CDR3 is CASSPPILSGELFF. In nucleotides, the CDR3 is TGTGCCAGCAGTCCCCCCATTTTGTCCGGGGAGCTGTTTTTT. The rearrangement links TRBV27 to TRBJ2-2; no clear D gene. V was trimmed by 5 bases and J by 6 bases, leaving 13 bases between them. Germline V gene sequence: CDR1 MNHEY, CDR2 SMNVEV (reference sequence). The CDR3 is made up of 14 amino acids.

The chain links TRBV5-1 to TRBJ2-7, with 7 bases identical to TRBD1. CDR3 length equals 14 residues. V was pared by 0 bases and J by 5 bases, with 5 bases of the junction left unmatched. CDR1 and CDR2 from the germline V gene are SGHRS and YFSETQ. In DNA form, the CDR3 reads TGCGCCAGCAGCTTGGACAGGGGAACTCACGAGCAGTACTTC. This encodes CASSLDRGTHEQYF. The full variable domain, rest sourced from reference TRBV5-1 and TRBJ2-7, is KAGVTQTPRYLIKTRGQQVTLSCSPISGHRSVSWYQQTPGQGLQFLFEYFSETQRNKGNFPGRFSGRQFSNSRSEMNVSTLELGDSALYLCASSLDRGTHEQYFGPGTRLTVT.

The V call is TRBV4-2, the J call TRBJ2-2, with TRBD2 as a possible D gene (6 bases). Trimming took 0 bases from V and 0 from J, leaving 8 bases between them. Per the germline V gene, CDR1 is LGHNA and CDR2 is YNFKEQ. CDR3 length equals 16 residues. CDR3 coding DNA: TGTGCCAGCAGCCAAGAAACTAGCCCGAACACCGGGGAGCTGTTTTTT. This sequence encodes CASSQETSPNTGELFF.

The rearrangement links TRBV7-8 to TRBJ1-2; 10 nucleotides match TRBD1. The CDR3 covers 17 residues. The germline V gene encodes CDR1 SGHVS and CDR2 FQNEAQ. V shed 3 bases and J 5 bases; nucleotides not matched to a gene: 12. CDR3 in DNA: TGTGCCAGCAGCTTGACGACAGGGGGCGCAGGCCAATATGGCTACACCTTC. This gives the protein CASSLTTGGAGQYGYTF.

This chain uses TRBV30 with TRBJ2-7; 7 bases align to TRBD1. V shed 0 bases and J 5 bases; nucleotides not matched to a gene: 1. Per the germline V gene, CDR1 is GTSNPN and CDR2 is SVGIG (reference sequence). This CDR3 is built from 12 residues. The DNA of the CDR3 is TGTGCCTGGAGTGTACAGGGGCACGAGCAGTACTTC. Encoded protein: CAWSVQGHEQYF. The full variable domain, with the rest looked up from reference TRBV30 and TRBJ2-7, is SQTIHQWPATLVQPVGSPLSLECTVEGTSNPNLYWYRQAAGRGLQLLFYSVGIGQISSEVPQNLSASRPQDRQFILSSKKLLLSDSGFYLCAWSVQGHEQYFGPGTRLTVT.

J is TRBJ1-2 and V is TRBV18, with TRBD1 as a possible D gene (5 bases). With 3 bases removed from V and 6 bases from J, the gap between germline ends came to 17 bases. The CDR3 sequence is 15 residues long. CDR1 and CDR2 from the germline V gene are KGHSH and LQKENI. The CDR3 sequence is CASSPRQSPPDGYTF. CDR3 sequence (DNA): TGTGCCAGCTCACCCCGACAGTCGCCCCCGGATGGCTACACCTTC.

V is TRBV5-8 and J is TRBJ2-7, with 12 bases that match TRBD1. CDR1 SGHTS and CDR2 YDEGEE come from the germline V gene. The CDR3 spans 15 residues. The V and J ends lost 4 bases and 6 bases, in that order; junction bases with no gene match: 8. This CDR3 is CASSARDRGLFEQYF. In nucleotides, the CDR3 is TGTGCCAGCAGCGCCCGGGACAGGGGGCTGTTCGAGCAGTACTTC.